These 17 T cell receptor beta chains share one sample of origin, sequenced in a study of T cells after yellow fever vaccination. TCRdb reprocessed the 5' RACE reads via MiXCR and lists one record per CDR3 protein. The sample has a few hundred thousand distinct CDR3 sequences; roughly 6.8% are singletons. The source was PBMCs, collected more than 35 days after the first yellow fever vaccination. All receptors derive from a man aged 18 to 30 who received the YFV17D yellow fever vaccine.

The chain has TRBV29-1 and TRBJ1-1, with D tentatively TRBD1 (5 bases). CDR3 length: 13 residues. CDR1 SQVTM and CDR2 ANQGSEA come from the germline V gene. The CDR3 reads CTSSSTGGTEAFF. The DNA of the CDR3 is TGCACTTCCTCTAGCACGGGGGGCACTGAAGCTTTCTTT.

This clonotype has only a few counts. The chain recombines TRBV27 with TRBJ1-6; D is undetermined. The CDR3 consists of 16 residues. The V and J ends lost 5 bases and 0 bases respectively, with 11 bases between them. The V gene's germline CDR1 is MNHEY and CDR2 SMNVEV (reference sequence). CDR3: CASSPRMSSYNSPLHF. The CDR3 coding sequence is TGTGCCAGCAGTCCCCGTATGAGCTCCTATAATTCACCCCTCCACTTT.

The genes are TRBV11-2 and TRBJ2-7; D call uncertain. The CDR3 consists of 15 residues. Deletions cut 5 bases from V and 2 bases from J, with 16 bases between. The germline CDR1 and CDR2 sequences are SGHAT and FQNNGV. The CDR3 here is CASSPGRPKTYEQYF. The CDR3 DNA sequence: TGTGCCAGCAGCCCCGGGCGTCCAAAAACCTACGAGCAGTACTTC.

The CDR3 spells CASSRPPGETQYF. CDR3 bases: TGTGCCAGCAGTCGACCCCCGGGGGAGACCCAGTACTTC. The rearrangement uses TRBV9 and TRBJ2-5, with D possibly matching TRBD2 (5 bases). Germline CDR1 reads SGDLS; CDR2 reads YYNGEE. The CDR3 loop spans 13 amino acids. V was clipped by 5 bases and J by 5 bases, with 13 bases between them. Full variable domain (rest looked up from reference TRBV9 and TRBJ2-5): DSGVTQTPKHLITATGQRVTLRCSPRSGDLSVYWYQQSLDQGLQFLIQYYNGEERAKGNILERFSAQQFPDLHSELNLSSLELGDSALYFCASSRPPGETQYFGPGTRLLVL.

This chain uses TRBV5-4 with TRBJ2-2, with 14 bases lining up with TRBD2. Germline CDR1 reads SGHNT; CDR2 reads YYREEE (reference sequence). This CDR3 has 15 residues. Trimming cost V 4 bases and J 7 bases; bases outside gene matches: 3. CDR3 protein: CASSRLAGGHGELFF. Here the CDR3 DNA reads TGTGCCAGCAGCCGACTAGCGGGGGGGCACGGGGAGCTGTTTTTT.

This chain links TRBV9 with TRBJ2-7; D perhaps matches TRBD2 (6 bases). Trimming shortened V by 4 bases and J by 0 bases, and 8 bases separated the two germline ends. Germline V gene data show CDR1 as SGDLS and CDR2 as YYNGEE. The CDR3 extends over 13 amino acids. The CDR3 DNA sequence: TGTGCCAGCAGCCGGAGGGACTCCTACGAGCAGTACGTC. Translated, it gives CASSRRDSYEQYV.

This clonotype was recorded at least ten times. The chain combines TRBV4-2 with TRBJ2-1; 9 positions match TRBD1. Per the germline V gene, CDR1 is LGHNA and CDR2 is YNFKEQ. J was trimmed by 5 bases and V by 4 bases; bases with no gene match: 3. This CDR3 contains 14 residues. CDR3 region: CASSRGQGNNEQFF. The CDR3 DNA reads TGTGCCAGCAGCCGAGGACAGGGGAACAATGAGCAGTTCTTC.

The V call is TRBV7-3, the J call TRBJ1-1; D is possibly TRBD1 (5 bases). The CDR3 runs 14 residues. CDR1 is SGHTA, CDR2 FQGTGA, per germline. Trimming left V 7 bases short and J 0 bases short, with 12 bases between. CDR3 coding DNA: TGTGCCAGCAAGGGGACCGCCATGAACACTGAAGCTTTCTTT. It is translated as CASKGTAMNTEAFF.

The chain combines TRBV5-6 with TRBJ2-7; 9 positions agree with TRBD1. The V segment lost 4 bases and the J segment 11 bases; nucleotides outside the gene matches: 10. The CDR3 has 13 residues. The germline gives CDR1 SGHDT, CDR2 YYEEEE. The CDR3 here is CASSPGTGREKYV. CDR3 DNA sequence: TGTGCCAGCAGCCCCGGGACAGGGAGAGAAAAGTACGTC.

This clonotype was seen only a few times. V usage is TRBV5-1 and J usage is TRBJ2-3; no firm D call. The CDR3 is 13 residues long. In germline, CDR1 is SGHRS, CDR2 YFSETQ. Trimming took off 5 bases at V and 3 bases at J, with 10 bases between the two ends. CDR3 residues: CASRITLTDTQYF. The CDR3 DNA follows: TGCGCCAGCAGAATTACACTTACAGATACGCAGTATTTT.

This clonotype was counted a few times. The rearrangement uses TRBV10-3 and TRBJ1-5; 8 bases are shared with TRBD1. After removal of 3 bases from V and 3 bases from J, the junction contained 4 bases not matched to a gene. The CDR3 spans 15 residues. CDR1 is ENHRY, CDR2 SYGVKD, per germline. The CDR3 coding sequence is TGTGCCATCAGTGAAGGCAGGGGGCACAATCAGCCCCAGCATTTT. It translates to CAISEGRGHNQPQHF.

This clonotype turned up a few times. The rearrangement joins TRBV6-1 to TRBJ2-3, with D tentatively TRBD2 (6 bases). Germline CDR1 MNHNS, CDR2 SASEGT. V was pared by 10 bases and J by 4 bases, with 24 bases between. The CDR3 has 16 amino acids. CDR3 region: CATEGLSGGGPDTQYF. CDR3 DNA: TGTGCCACCGAAGGGCTCTCTGGGGGAGGCCCAGATACGCAGTATTTT.

The CDR3 sequence: CASSLVGTDNSPLHF. In DNA, the CDR3 is TGCGCCAGCAGCTTGGTCGGGACGGATAATTCACCCCTCCACTTT. The chain uses TRBV5-1 and TRBJ1-6; possible D gene TRBD1, 5 bases. CDR1 is SGHRS and CDR2 is YFSETQ in the germline V gene. This CDR3 has 15 amino acids. V was clipped by 0 bases and J by 5 bases, with 9 bases between them.

This sequence joins TRBV14 and TRBJ2-5; 8 bases fit TRBD1. The CDR3 extends over 16 amino acids. The germline gives CDR1 SGHDN, CDR2 FVKESK. With 4 bases clipped from V and 5 bases from J, the junction kept 12 bases outside the gene matches. The CDR3 here is CASSRRKLTGVETQYF. The CDR3 DNA reads as TGTGCCAGCAGCCGAAGAAAATTGACAGGGGTCGAGACCCAGTACTTC.

The V and J genes are TRBV5-1 and TRBJ2-2; TRBD1 matches 9 bases. The ends lost 4 bases at V and 4 bases at J; junction bases unmatched: 5. CDR3 length equals 15 residues. Germline V gene data show CDR1 as SGHRS and CDR2 as YFSETQ. In DNA, the CDR3 is TGCGCCAGCAGCGACCAGACAGGGGGCACCGGGGAGCTGTTTTTT. Translating gives CASSDQTGGTGELFF. Combining the CDR3 with reference TRBV5-1 and TRBJ2-2 gives the whole variable domain KAGVTQTPRYLIKTRGQQVTLSCSPISGHRSVSWYQQTPGQGLQFLFEYFSETQRNKGNFPGRFSGRQFSNSRSEMNVSTLELGDSALYLCASSDQTGGTGELFFGEGSRLTVL.

Of note for this clonotype: A single base separates this from a much larger clone, so it may be a read error. This chain connects TRBV9 to TRBJ2-2; maybe TRBD2 (6 bases). Germline CDR1 and CDR2: SGDLS and YYNGEE. The CDR3 consists of 14 residues. Trimming removed 5 bases at V and 2 bases at J, with 10 bases between. CDR3: CASRVGGNTGELFF. The CDR3, as DNA: TGTGCCAGCAGAGTCGGGGGAAACACCGGGGAGCTGTTTTTT.

This chain joins TRBV12-3 or TRBV12-4 and TRBJ2-5; D might be TRBD1 (5 bases). The CDR3 is 17 amino acids. Trimming stripped 3 bases from V and 3 bases from J, with 20 bases between. CDR3 nucleotide sequence: TGTGCCAGCAGTTTTTTGAGGTTTGGGGCCCGAAAAGAGACCCAGTACTTC. It specifies CASSFLRFGARKETQYF.